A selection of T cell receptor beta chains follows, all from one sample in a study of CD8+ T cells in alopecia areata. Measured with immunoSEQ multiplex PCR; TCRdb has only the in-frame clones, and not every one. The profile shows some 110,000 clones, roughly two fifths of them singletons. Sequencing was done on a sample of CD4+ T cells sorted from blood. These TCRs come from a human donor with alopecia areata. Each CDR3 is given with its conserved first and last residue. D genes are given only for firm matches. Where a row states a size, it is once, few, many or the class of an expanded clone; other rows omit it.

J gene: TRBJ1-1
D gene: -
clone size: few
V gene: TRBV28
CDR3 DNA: TGTGCCAGCAGTGTGTTGAAGAGTTGGGCTTTCTTT
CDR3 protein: CASSVLKSWAFF

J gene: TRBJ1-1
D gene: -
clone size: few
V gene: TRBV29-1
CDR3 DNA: TGCAGCGTTATGGCGGGTTACACTGAAGCTTTCTTT
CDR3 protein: CSVMAGYTEAFF

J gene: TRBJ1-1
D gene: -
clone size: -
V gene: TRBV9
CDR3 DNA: TGTGCCAGCCAGAAAGCGCCGAACACTGAAGCTTTCTTT
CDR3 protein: CASQKAPNTEAFF

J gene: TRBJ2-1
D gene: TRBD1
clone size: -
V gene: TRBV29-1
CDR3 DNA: TGCAGCCTTCGGGACAGGGGGAGTTACAATGAGCAGTTCTTC
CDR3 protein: CSLRDRGSYNEQFF

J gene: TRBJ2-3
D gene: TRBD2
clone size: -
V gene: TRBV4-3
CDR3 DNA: TGCGCCAGCAGCCAAGGGGCTAGCGGGAGGCCCACAGATACGCAGTATTTT
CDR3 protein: CASSQGASGRPTDTQYF

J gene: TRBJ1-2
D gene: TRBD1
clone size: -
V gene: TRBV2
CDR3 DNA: TGTGCCAGCAGTGATAACGGACAGGGGCATGGCTACACCTTC
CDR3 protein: CASSDNGQGHGYTF

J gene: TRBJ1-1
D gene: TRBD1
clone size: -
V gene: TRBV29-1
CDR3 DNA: TGCAGTGTACTGACAGGGCCGAACACTGAAGCTTTCTTT
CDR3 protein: CSVLTGPNTEAFF

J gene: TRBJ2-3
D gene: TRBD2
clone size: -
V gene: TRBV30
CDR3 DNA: TGTGCCTGGAGACTAGCGGGAGGGCCAGATACGCAGTATTTT
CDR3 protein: CAWRLAGGPDTQYF

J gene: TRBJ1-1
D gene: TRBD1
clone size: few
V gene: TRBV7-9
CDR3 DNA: TGTGCCAGCGGGACAGGCTACACTGAAGCTTTCTTT
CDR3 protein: CASGTGYTEAFF

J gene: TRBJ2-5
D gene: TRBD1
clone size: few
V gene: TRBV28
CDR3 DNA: TGTGCCAGCAGTACAGGGGGCGGTTTCGGCGAGACCCAGTACTTC
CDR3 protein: CASSTGGGFGETQYF

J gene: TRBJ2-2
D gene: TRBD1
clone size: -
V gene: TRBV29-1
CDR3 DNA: TGCAGCGCCGGGACAGGGTACACCGGGGAGCTGTTTTTT
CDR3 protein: CSAGTGYTGELFF

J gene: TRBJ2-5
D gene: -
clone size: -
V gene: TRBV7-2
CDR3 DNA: TGTGCCAGCACCCACGGAACTAAAGAGACCCAGTACTTC
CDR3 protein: CASTHGTKETQYF

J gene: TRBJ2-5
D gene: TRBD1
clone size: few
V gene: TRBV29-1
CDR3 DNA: TGCAGCGGAGGGACAGGATCCAACCAACAGTACTTC
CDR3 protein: CSGGTGSNQQYF

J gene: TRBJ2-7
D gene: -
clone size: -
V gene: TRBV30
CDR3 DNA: TGTGCCTGGGCGAGCGGGTACGAGCAGTACTTC
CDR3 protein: CAWASGYEQYF

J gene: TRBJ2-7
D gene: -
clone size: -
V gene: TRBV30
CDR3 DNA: TGTGCCTGGAGTGTGGGCACCTCCTACGAGCAGTACTTC
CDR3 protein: CAWSVGTSYEQYF

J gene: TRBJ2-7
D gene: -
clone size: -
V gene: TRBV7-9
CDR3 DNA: TGTGCCAGCAGCCAAGGACTCGCCTACGAGCAGTACTTC
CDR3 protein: CASSQGLAYEQYF

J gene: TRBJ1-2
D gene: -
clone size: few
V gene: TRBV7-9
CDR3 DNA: TGTGCCAGCAGCCCCTTGTTCGGGTTCGACTTC
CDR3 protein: CASSPLFGFDF